The T cell receptor beta chain under discussion was sequenced for a study of post-analysis software for immune sequencing data. Broader study findings: A handful of TRBV segments, including TRBV5-6, TRBV5-1 and TRBV20-1, were more frequent in patients than controls.

Trimming stripped 6 bases from V and 4 bases from J, with 9 bases between. CDR1 and CDR2 (germline): DFQATT, SNEGSKA (reference sequence). The CDR3 totals 11 residues. This clonotype has ten or more counts. Antigen unknown. Tagging with unique molecular identifiers was a feature of the TCR beta cDNA libraries. TCRdb processed the PCR reads anew with MiXCR; each CDR3 protein has one entry. The sample has 170,000 or so distinct CDR3 sequences; 30% are singletons. The TCR comes from a girl aged 5 to 17 with multiple sclerosis. The sample taken for sequencing was blood. The chain is built from TRBV20-1 and TRBJ2-5; D gene unclear. CDR3 nucleotides: TGCAGTGCAGTTGGTCGAGAGACCCAGTACTTC. Its protein product is CSAVGRETQYF.